This T cell receptor beta chain was sequenced for a study of blood T cell repertoires in COVID-19. V was pared by 2 bases and J by 6 bases, with 4 bases of the junction left unmatched. CDR1 and CDR2 (germline): SGHNT, YENEEA. This CDR3 is built from 16 residues. Original data processing: Counts of nucleated cells, estimated from reference gene primer amplification, were obtained. The assay was immunoSEQ multiplex PCR, and TCRdb's table has in-frame clones only and misses some. D and trimming come from the DNA, and the V and J calls and clone size come from that table. The sample consists of about 200,000 clones, 83% of them appearing once.

The chain employs TRBV11-3 and TRBJ2-1, with 13 bases aligning to TRBD2. The source is a woman aged 40 to 55 with active or convalescent COVID-19. Material: peripheral blood. The CDR3 DNA follows: TGTGCCAGCAGCTTACGGGGACTAGCGGGAACCAATGAGCAGTTCTTC. Residues: CASSLRGLAGTNEQFF.